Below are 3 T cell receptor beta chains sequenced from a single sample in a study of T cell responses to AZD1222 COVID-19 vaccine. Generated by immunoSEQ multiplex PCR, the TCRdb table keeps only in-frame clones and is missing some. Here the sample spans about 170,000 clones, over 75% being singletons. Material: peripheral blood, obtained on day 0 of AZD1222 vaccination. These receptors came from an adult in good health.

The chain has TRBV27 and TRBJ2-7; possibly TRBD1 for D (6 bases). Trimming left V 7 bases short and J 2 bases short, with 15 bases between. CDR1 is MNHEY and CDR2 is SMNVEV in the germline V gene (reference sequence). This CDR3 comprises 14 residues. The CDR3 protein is CASTGRGGPYEQYF. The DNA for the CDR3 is TGTGCCAGCACCGGCAGGGGCGGACCCTACGAGCAGTACTTC.

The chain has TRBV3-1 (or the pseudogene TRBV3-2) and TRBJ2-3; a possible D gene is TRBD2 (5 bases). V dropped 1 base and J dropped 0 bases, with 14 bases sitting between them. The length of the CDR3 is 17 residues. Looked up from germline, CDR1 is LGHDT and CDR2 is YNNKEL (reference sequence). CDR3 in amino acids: CASSQVAGRRSTDTQYF. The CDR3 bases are TGTGCCAGCAGCCAAGTGGCTGGACGGAGGAGCACAGATACGCAGTATTTT.

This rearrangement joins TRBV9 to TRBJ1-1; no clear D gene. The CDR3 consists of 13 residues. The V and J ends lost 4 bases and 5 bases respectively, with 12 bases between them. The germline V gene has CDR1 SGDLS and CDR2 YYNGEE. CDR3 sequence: CASSFTERTEAFF. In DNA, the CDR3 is TGTGCCAGCAGCTTTACGGAGAGGACTGAAGCTTTCTTT.